This TCR beta chain was sequenced in a study of human T cells and chemical hapten exposure. For the study at large: Chiefly women, the patients showed alopecia areata, totalis or universalis.

MiXCR, run by TCRdb on the RACE reads, gives a single entry per CDR3 protein. Of 370,000 or so distinct CDR3 sequences listed, roughly 4.8% were seen once; the top ten hold approximately 2.1%. This clonotype has a count of ten or more. From germline, CDR1 is MNHEY and CDR2 SVGAGI. V lost 5 bases and J lost 2; bases outside the gene matches: 6. The CDR3 is made up of 15 amino acids. Specified time point: patch test 1, 2 weeks after DPC sensitization. Stated treatment: therapeutic diphenylcyclopropenone sensitization with weekly scalp DPC. Each patch-test visit's blood sample preceded patch application. The source is a woman between 50 and 59 years old with alopecia areata. Some clones in this sample may be carry-over from other donors' samples. The material sequenced was whole blood, taken in connection with sensitization to the hapten diphenylcyclopropenone (DPC). The chain employs TRBV6-5 and TRBJ2-1; 7 bases are a match to TRBD1. The CDR3 DNA reads TGTGCCAGCAGTCCTCCAGGGGGAACCTACAATGAGCAGTTCTTC. Translating it yields CASSPPGGTYNEQFF.